These 6 T cell receptor beta chains were all obtained from the same sample, sequenced in a study of CD8 T cells in Susac syndrome. It was with random hexamers that roughly 0.45 to 1 ug RNA was reverse transcribed. TCRdb redid the calling of the immunoSEQ multiplex PCR reads with MiXCR, one entry per CDR3 protein. The sample lists around 200,000 distinct CDR3 sequences, approximately 95% seen once, with under 0.12% in the top ten. Sequenced: CD4+ T cells from PBMCs. All receptors derive from a human donor in good health.

The rearrangement links TRBV20-1 to TRBJ1-3, with D perhaps TRBD1 (5 bases). CDR1 is DFQATT and CDR2 is SNEGSKA in the germline V gene (reference sequence). The CDR3 has 14 amino acids. The V end was cut by 0 bases, the J end by 5 bases, with 11 bases between. CDR3 in DNA: TGCAGTGCTAGAGATTTTCGACAGAGAAACACCATATATTTT. Encoded protein: CSARDFRQRNTIYF.

The chain carries TRBV27 and TRBJ1-5, with D unclear. Trimming took 2 bases from V and 3 from J, leaving 11 bases between them. CDR1 and CDR2 (germline): MNHEY, SMNVEV (reference sequence). CDR3 size: 15 residues. Written as DNA, the CDR3 is TGTGCCAGCAGTTTAGGATCGGGGAACAATCAGCCCCAGCATTTT. This encodes CASSLGSGNNQPQHF.

The table lists this clonotype with a count of one. This chain connects TRBV20-1 to TRBJ2-7, with 7 bases lining up with TRBD2. Germline CDR1 DFQATT, CDR2 SNEGSKA (reference sequence). Germline trimming cut 5 bases from V and 2 bases from J; bases unmatched to any gene: 3. This CDR3 is built from 12 residues. The CDR3 DNA reads as TGCAGTGCTGGAGGGAGGGCCTACGAGCAGTACGTC. Encoded protein: CSAGGRAYEQYV.

The chain carries TRBV29-1 and TRBJ2-5, with 7 bases that match TRBD1. The germline V gene has CDR1 SQVTM and CDR2 ANQGSEA. This CDR3 spans 15 amino acids. V lost 7 bases to trimming and J lost 2 bases; unmatched junction nucleotides: 13. CDR3 amino acids: CSGNRGRGLQETQYF. The CDR3 region has the DNA TGCAGCGGAAATAGGGGGCGAGGGCTTCAAGAGACCCAGTACTTC.

CDR3 DNA sequence: TGTGCCAGCAGCGTAGGCGCAGGGAACAATGAGCAGTTCTTC. Its translation: CASSVGAGNNEQFF. V is TRBV9 and J is TRBJ2-1; TRBD1 is a possible D gene (5 bases). CDR1 is SGDLS, CDR2 YYNGEE, per germline. This CDR3 region has 14 residues. Trimming stripped 0 bases from V and 5 bases from J, with 9 bases between.

The rearrangement joins TRBV5-1 to TRBJ2-1; 7 bases fit TRBD2. This CDR3 contains 14 residues. Germline V lookup: CDR1 SGHRS, CDR2 YFSETQ. The junction had 9 bases not matched to a gene; V was cut back by 4 bases and J by 8 bases. The CDR3 protein is CASSQGLPGDEQFF. DNA of the CDR3: TGCGCCAGCAGCCAGGGACTACCTGGAGATGAGCAGTTCTTC.